The clone carrying this T cell receptor beta chain is called hyperexpanded based on its frequency. Its antigen is undetermined. CDR1 and CDR2 from the germline V gene are SEHNR and FQNEAQ (reference sequence). The CDR3 extends over 16 amino acids. The sample comes from a study of CD8 T cells in cerebrospinal fluid in Alzheimer's disease. TCRdb reprocessed the 10x single-cell sequencing reads and keeps a single row for each CDR3 protein, giving no DNA. With some 460 distinct CDR3 sequences in the sample, the ten largest clones hold approximately 43%. Study-level points and caveats: Expanded clones of at least 3% were commoner in Alzheimer's patients than healthy subjects. No causal link between EBV and Alzheimer's follows from EBV-specific cerebrospinal fluid TCRs, authors warned.

The chain employs TRBV7-9 and TRBJ2-3; the TCRdb D gene call, TRBD1, has no DNA to confirm it. The sample consisted of cerebrospinal fluid. The TCR originated in a human donor with Parkinson's disease. The CDR3 loop is CASSLEAGATTDTQYF.